The sequence of this TCR beta chain was determined in a study of long-term antiretroviral therapy in people with HIV. Findings and limits, study-wide: HIV repertoires showed narrower CDR3 length ranges than controls. ART-treated samples gained diversity yet remained below transplant donor controls.

With survey level as its setting, the immunoSEQ assay was v3.0. Profiling relied on immunoSEQ multiplex PCR, and the TCRdb table lists in-frame clones only, not all of them. Among tens of thousands of clones listed, 75% to 85% were seen once. Comments on this clone: The antigen is not known.

The starting material was unsorted PBMCs, obtained 0.3 years after starting antiretroviral therapy. The TCR sequence derives from a man aged 35-49 years with HIV.

CDR3 nucleotides: TGTGCCAGCAGTTTATCCGGGGTAAACACCGGGGAGCTGTTTTTT. It yields the protein CASSLSGVNTGELFF. The rearrangement joins TRBV28 to TRBJ2-2, with D tentatively TRBD2 (5 bases). Trimming removed 1 base at V and 2 bases at J, with 8 bases between. The CDR3 contains 15 residues. CDR1 and CDR2 from the germline V gene are MDHEN and SYDVKM.